These T cell receptor beta chains were read from a single sample in a study of T-cell reconstitution after alpha-beta-depleted transplantation in children. TCRdb re-called the PCR reads with MiXCR, one entry per CDR3 protein. The table records about 200,000 distinct CDR3 sequences, approximately 7% of them present only once. The specimen comprised PBMCs, sampled before TCRalphabeta/CD19-depleted stem cell transplant. The receptors stem from a boy between 2 and 15 years old with acute lymphoblastic leukemia, due to receive a stem cell transplant. Both conserved end residues are part of each CDR3. D genes are given only for firm matches. Part of the rows lack a size; the others show once, few, many or a class for expanded clones.

abundance,d_gene,j_gene,v_gene,CDR3nt,CDR3aa
.,TRBD1,TRBJ2-7,TRBV7-9,TGTGCCAGCAGCTCTCCCTTGACAGGGTACGAGCAGTACTTC,CASSSPLTGYEQYF
.,TRBD2,TRBJ2-1,TRBV6-4,TGTACCAGCAGTCCCGGGACTAGCGGGGGGTACTCCTACAATGAGCAGTTCTTC,CTSSPGTSGGYSYNEQFF
many,.,TRBJ1-1,TRBV29-1,TGCAGCGTCAGGGGAGAGAAAATGAACACTGAAGCTTTCTTT,CSVRGEKMNTEAFF
many,.,TRBJ2-3,TRBV27,TGTGCCAGCAGTCCGACTAGCACAGATACGCAGTATTTT,CASSPTSTDTQYF
many,.,TRBJ2-1,TRBV11-2,TGTGCCAGCAGCCGGGACTCCACTTACAATGAGCAGTTCTTC,CASSRDSTYNEQFF
few,.,TRBJ1-6,TRBV5-1,TGCGCCAGCAGCGACGGGACAAGTTCACCCCTCCACTTT,CASSDGTSSPLHF
many,.,TRBJ2-3,TRBV6-5,TGTGCCAGCAGTTACCTGGCAGGGGGCACAGATACGCAGTATTTT,CASSYLAGGTDTQYF
many,.,TRBJ2-7,TRBV28,TGTGCCAGCAGTTTATGGGCCCCCGTCGGTCAGTCTAGCGCAGACGAGCAGTACTTC,CASSLWAPVGQSSADEQYF
many,.,TRBJ1-1,TRBV11-2,TGTGCCAGCAGCTCAGGGTTGGAGGGCACTGAAGCTTTCTTT,CASSSGLEGTEAFF
once,.,TRBJ2-1,TRBV3-1,TGTGCCAGCAGCTCTTGGAATGAGCAGTTCTTC,CASSSWNEQFF
many,.,TRBJ1-1,TRBV29-1,TGCAGCCCCCAGGAGGCCACTGAAGCTTTCTTT,CSPQEATEAFF
few,TRBD1,TRBJ2-7,TRBV20-1,TGCAGTGCTAAGGGGACAGCGTCCTACGAGCAGTACTTC,CSAKGTASYEQYF
many,.,TRBJ2-7,TRBV29-1,TGCAGCGTTGAAGTGGTGGGGGCCTACGAGCAGTACTTC,CSVEVVGAYEQYF
many,.,TRBJ2-5,TRBV14,TGTGCCAGCAGCCAAGGACTAGAAGAGACCCAGTACTTC,CASSQGLEETQYF
.,TRBD2,TRBJ2-7,TRBV10-3,TGTGCCATCAGTCCGACTAGCGGGTATTTATACGAGCAGTACTTC,CAISPTSGYLYEQYF
many,TRBD2,TRBJ2-3,TRBV5-1,TGCGCCAGCAGCTCCCTAGCGGGAGCGAGCACAGATACGCAGTATTTT,CASSSLAGASTDTQYF
many,.,TRBJ2-1,TRBV2,TGTGCCAGCAGTGAATTAGGAAATGAGCAGTTCTTC,CASSELGNEQFF
many,.,TRBJ2-3,TRBV28,TGTGCCAGCAGTCCCTTGGTGGGATCCACAGATACGCAGTATTTT,CASSPLVGSTDTQYF
many,TRBD1,TRBJ1-5,TRBV7-9,TGTGCCAGCAGCCAGACAGGGTTCAGGAATCAGCCCCAGCATTTT,CASSQTGFRNQPQHF
.,.,TRBJ1-2,TRBV14,TGTGCCAGCAGCCACACCCCCAGTCTCGGGGTCTATGGCTACACCTTC,CASSHTPSLGVYGYTF
few,TRBD2,TRBJ2-1,TRBV6-2/TRBV6-3,TGTGCCAGCAGGAACACGGGTCAGACTAGCGGGATTTACAATGAGCAGTTCTTC,CASRNTGQTSGIYNEQFF
.,TRBD1,TRBJ1-4,TRBV28,TGTGCCAGCAGTGGATCCGGGACAGGGGATGAAAAACTGTTTTTT,CASSGSGTGDEKLFF
many,TRBD1,TRBJ2-1,TRBV12-3/TRBV12-4,TGTGCCAGCAGTTGGGGACAGGGGGTTTCCTACAATGAGCAGTTCTTC,CASSWGQGVSYNEQFF
many,TRBD1,TRBJ2-3,TRBV25-1,TGTGCCAGCAGTGAAGCCCGACAGGGGACAGATACGCAGTATTTT,CASSEARQGTDTQYF
.,.,TRBJ2-6,TRBV5-1,TGCGCCAGCAGTTTGGGTAGTTGGGGCTCTGGGGCCAACGTCCTGACTTTC,CASSLGSWGSGANVLTF
many,TRBD2,TRBJ2-1,TRBV11-2,TGTGCCAGCAGCTTAGATCCGTGGCGGGAGGACAATGAGCAGTTCTTC,CASSLDPWREDNEQFF
.,TRBD1,TRBJ2-1,TRBV28,TGTGCCAGCAGTTTCTATTGGTACCGGGACAGGGCTGACAATGAGCAGTTCTTC,CASSFYWYRDRADNEQFF
many,.,TRBJ2-1,TRBV7-2,TGTGCCAGCAGCACACCTAGGGGAGCCAGCTCCTACAATGAGCAGTTCTTC,CASSTPRGASSYNEQFF
many,TRBD2,TRBJ2-4,TRBV11-2,TGTGCCAGCAGCACCGGGACTAGCGCCAACATTCAGTACTTC,CASSTGTSANIQYF
many,.,TRBJ2-1,TRBV7-6,TGTGCCAGCAGCTTAACCGGGAGCTACTGGAATGAGCAGTTCTTC,CASSLTGSYWNEQFF
.,.,TRBJ2-2,TRBV28,TGTGCCAGCAGTTTAGGCCCGGGTCTAATAGGGGAGCTGTTTTTT,CASSLGPGLIGELFF
few,TRBD1,TRBJ1-2,TRBV29-1,TGCAGCGTTGAAGAGGGGACAGTCTATGGCTACACCTTC,CSVEEGTVYGYTF
.,.,TRBJ1-5,TRBV5-5,TGTGCCAGCAGCTTGACAGGGAATAGCAATCAGCCCCAGCATTTT,CASSLTGNSNQPQHF
many,.,TRBJ1-2,TRBV12-3/TRBV12-4,TGTGCCAGCAGTTTGGGGACGGCGACTAACTATGGCTACACCTTC,CASSLGTATNYGYTF
.,TRBD1,TRBJ2-2,TRBV5-4,TGTGCCAGCAGCCCGCTACCAACAGGGGGCGGCACCGGGGAGCTGTTTTTT,CASSPLPTGGGTGELFF
few,TRBD2,TRBJ2-4,TRBV2,TGTGCCAGCAGCCGGGACTATGAGGACATTCAGTACTTC,CASSRDYEDIQYF
few,.,TRBJ1-2,TRBV20-1,TGCAGTGCTAGAGATAGGCCCCATGCGGGCTACACCTTC,CSARDRPHAGYTF
few,.,TRBJ2-7,TRBV11-2,TGTGCCAGCAGCTCCTTAAGACCCGAGGAGCAGTACTTC,CASSSLRPEEQYF
.,.,TRBJ1-1,TRBV21-1,TGTGCCAGCAGCAAAACACAGGGAACTGAAGCTTTCTTT,CASSKTQGTEAFF
many,.,TRBJ2-3,TRBV2,TGTGCCGAAGGGGTAGCCGATACGCAGTATTTT,CAEGVADTQYF
.,TRBD1,TRBJ2-7,TRBV4-3,TGCGCCAGCAGCCAATGGACAGGCGGTTACGAGCAGTACTTC,CASSQWTGGYEQYF
many,TRBD1,TRBJ2-2,TRBV4-3,TGCGCCAGCAGCGAAACCTGGGCAGGGGGCACCGGGGAGCTGTTTTTT,CASSETWAGGTGELFF
few,.,TRBJ1-1,TRBV28,TGTGCCAGCAGCCCTATTTCAGGCGGCGTAATGAACACTGAAGCTTTCTTT,CASSPISGGVMNTEAFF
few,.,TRBJ2-3,TRBV5-6,TGTGCCAGCAGCTTGAGACCCGACAGGCTTGATACAGATACGCAGTATTTT,CASSLRPDRLDTDTQYF
many,TRBD2,TRBJ2-3,TRBV2,TGTGCCGGGAGGGAACGACTAGCCACAGATACGCAGTATTTT,CAGRERLATDTQYF
.,.,TRBJ1-2,TRBV7-9,TGTGCCAGCAGCTTGATCGGCTACACCTTC,CASSLIGYTF
.,.,TRBJ2-7,TRBV7-8,TGTGCCAGCAGCCCACCCGGGGTCCAGGGGGGAGGGGCGTCCTACGAGCAGTACTTC,CASSPPGVQGGGASYEQYF
many,.,TRBJ2-1,TRBV5-1,TGCGCCAGCAGCTTGGCCCGCCGGAATGAGCAGTTCTTC,CASSLARRNEQFF
many,.,TRBJ2-2,TRBV10-3,TGTGCCATCAGCTCCCGGAGGGCGGACACCGGGGAGCTGTTTTTT,CAISSRRADTGELFF
many,.,TRBJ2-1,TRBV3-1,TGTGCCAGCAGCCAAATGCAGGGGGGTTACAATGAGCAGTTCTTC,CASSQMQGGYNEQFF
many,.,TRBJ1-1,TRBV29-1,TGCAGCGTTTTCTTAAACACTGAAGCTTTCTTT,CSVFLNTEAFF
.,.,TRBJ2-5,TRBV5-1,TGCGCCAGCAGCTTGGGTCAGTCAGAAGAGACCCAGTACTTC,CASSLGQSEETQYF
.,TRBD1,TRBJ1-5,TRBV20-1,TGCAGTGCTAGAGAGGGTGGAGGGGGCGATCAGCCCCAGCATTTT,CSAREGGGGDQPQHF
few,.,TRBJ1-5,TRBV7-3,TGTGCCAGCAGCTTAACCGGGGACCCTGCTCAGCCCCAGCATTTT,CASSLTGDPAQPQHF
many,TRBD1,TRBJ1-5,TRBV7-2,TGTGCCAGCAGCCGCCAGGGGGCTGGCAATCAGCCCCAGCATTTT,CASSRQGAGNQPQHF
many,.,TRBJ2-3,TRBV2,TGTGCCAGCGGAATGGGCGGGACAGATACGCAGTATTTT,CASGMGGTDTQYF